This TCR beta chain originates from a study of blood T cell repertoires in COVID-19. Measured with immunoSEQ multiplex PCR; TCRdb has only the in-frame clones, and not every one. The sample yields about 100,000 clones, more than 75% seen once. The germline gives CDR1 KGHSH, CDR2 LQKENI. Trimming shortened V by 6 bases and J by 5 bases, and 19 bases separated the two germline ends. The CDR3 is made up of 15 amino acids. This TCR was recovered from a man aged 25-45 years in a cohort sampled during active COVID-19. Sample: peripheral blood. This rearrangement joins TRBV18 to TRBJ1-1; TRBD1 is a possible D gene (5 bases). The CDR3 sequence: CASSPMERGGTEAFF. The CDR3 bases are TGTGCCAGCTCGCCAATGGAAAGGGGAGGGACTGAAGCTTTCTTT.